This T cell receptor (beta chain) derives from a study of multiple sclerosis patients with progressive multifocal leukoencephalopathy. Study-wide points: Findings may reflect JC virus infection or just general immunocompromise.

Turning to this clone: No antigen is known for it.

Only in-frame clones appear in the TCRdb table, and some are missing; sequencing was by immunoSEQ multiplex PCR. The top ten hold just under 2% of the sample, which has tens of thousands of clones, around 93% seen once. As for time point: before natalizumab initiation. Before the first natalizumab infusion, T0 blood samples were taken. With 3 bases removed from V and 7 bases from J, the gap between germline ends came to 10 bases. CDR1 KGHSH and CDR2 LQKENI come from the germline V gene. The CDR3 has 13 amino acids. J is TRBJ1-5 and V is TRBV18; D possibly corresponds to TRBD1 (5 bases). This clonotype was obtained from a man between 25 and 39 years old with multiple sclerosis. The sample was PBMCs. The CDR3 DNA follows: TGTGCCAGCTCACCCTCGAAGGGGCAGCCCCAGCATTTT. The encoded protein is CASSPSKGQPQHF.